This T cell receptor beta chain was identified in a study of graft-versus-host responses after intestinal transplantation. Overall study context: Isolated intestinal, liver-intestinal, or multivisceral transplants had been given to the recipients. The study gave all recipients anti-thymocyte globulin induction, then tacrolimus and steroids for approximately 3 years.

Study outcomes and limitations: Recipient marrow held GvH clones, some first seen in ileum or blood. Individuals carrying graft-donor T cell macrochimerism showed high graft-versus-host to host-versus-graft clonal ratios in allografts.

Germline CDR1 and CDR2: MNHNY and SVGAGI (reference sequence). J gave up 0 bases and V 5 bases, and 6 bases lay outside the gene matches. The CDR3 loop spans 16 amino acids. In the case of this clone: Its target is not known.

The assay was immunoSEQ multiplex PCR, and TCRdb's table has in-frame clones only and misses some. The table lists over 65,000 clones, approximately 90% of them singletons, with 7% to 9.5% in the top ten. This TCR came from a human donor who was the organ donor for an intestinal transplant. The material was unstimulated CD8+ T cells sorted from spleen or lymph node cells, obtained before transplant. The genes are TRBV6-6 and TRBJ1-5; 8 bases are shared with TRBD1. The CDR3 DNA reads TGTGCCAGCAGTCGCGACAGGGGATATAGCAATCAGCCCCAGCATTTT. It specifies CASSRDRGYSNQPQHF.